Following are 20 T cell receptor beta chains from one sample sequenced in a study of CD8+CD57+ T cells in acquired aplastic anemia. The TCR beta profiling, which covered VDJ combination and CDR3 sequence, was carried out using genomic DNA as the template. TCRdb reprocessed the reads with MiXCR, giving one entry per CDR3 protein. The sample includes 95,000 to 150,000 distinct CDR3 sequences, 45% to 60% seen only once; the top ten take 29%. An expansion of CD8+CD57+ cells by flow cytometry had been shown in patients chosen for sequencing. Sequencing used sorted CD4+, CD8+, or CD8+CD57+ T cells (not recorded which) from PBMCs. The origin of the receptors is a human donor with aplastic anemia.

This clonotype showed up many times. The V and J genes are TRBV7-6 and TRBJ2-5; 7 bases fit TRBD1. The CDR3 consists of 15 residues. V lost 5 bases to trimming and J lost 5 bases; unmatched junction nucleotides: 11. The germline V gene has CDR1 SGHVS and CDR2 FNYEAQ. Here the CDR3 reads CASSPDRDVRETQYF. The CDR3 DNA is TGTGCCAGCAGCCCTGACAGGGATGTTAGGGAGACCCAGTACTTC.

The rearrangement joins TRBV5-3 to TRBJ1-3; weak D call: TRBD1 (5 bases). TRBV5-3 is an ORF, and what it does is uncertain. With 8 bases removed from V and 4 bases from J, the gap between germline ends came to 10 bases. There are 12 residues in the CDR3. CDR3 DNA sequence: TGTGCCAGCAGCGGGGACGGAAACACCATATATTTT. It translates to CASSGDGNTIYF.

The V call is TRBV24-1, the J call TRBJ2-1; 9 bases fit TRBD2. This CDR3 comprises 17 residues. CDR1 and CDR2 (germline): KGHDR, SFDVKD. Trimming cost V 3 bases and J 2 bases; bases outside gene matches: 7. The DNA for the CDR3 is TGTGCCACCAGTGATCTCCCCCTAGCGGGAACCTACAATGAGCAGTTCTTC. This sequence encodes CATSDLPLAGTYNEQFF.

The table lists this clonotype with many counts. The V call is TRBV9, the J call TRBJ2-2; TRBD1 matches 10 bases. The germline CDR1 and CDR2 sequences are SGDLS and YYNGEE. CDR3 length: 15 residues. V shed 0 bases, J shed 9 bases, and the junction held 5 bases outside the gene matches. DNA for the CDR3: TGTGCCAGCAGCGTAGAGATGACAGGGGGCCGGGAGCTGTTTTTT. This gives the protein CASSVEMTGGRELFF.

This chain uses TRBV25-1 with TRBJ2-1, with D unresolved. The CDR3 length is 11 residues. CDR1 is MGHDK, CDR2 SYGVNS, per germline. V lost 4 bases and J lost 8, with 6 bases in between. CDR3 bases: TGTGCCAGCAGTGCCGGCGATGAGCAGTTCTTC. Translating it yields CASSAGDEQFF.

The genes are TRBV29-1 and TRBJ1-1; D not certain. Germline loops: CDR1 SQVTM, CDR2 ANQGSEA. Trimming took 4 bases from V and 4 from J, leaving 7 bases between them. This CDR3 region has 11 residues. The CDR3 loop reads CSVVVGTEAFF. CDR3 DNA: TGCAGCGTTGTGGTGGGCACTGAAGCTTTCTTT. Drawing the rest from reference TRBV29-1 and TRBJ1-1, the complete variable domain is SAVISQKPSRDICQRGTSLTIQCQVDSQVTMMFWYRQQPGQSLTLIATANQGSEATYESGFVIDKFPISRPNLTFSTLTVSNMSPEDSSIYLCSVVVGTEAFFGQGTRLTVV.

The rearrangement links TRBV10-3 to TRBJ2-7; perhaps TRBD1 as D (6 bases). The CDR3 contains 16 residues. Trimming shortened V by 2 bases and J by 5 bases, and 19 bases separated the two germline ends. CDR1 is ENHRY, CDR2 SYGVKD, per germline. The CDR3 protein is CAISETLGQGFNEQYF. CDR3 coding DNA: TGTGCCATCAGTGAGACCTTGGGGCAGGGGTTCAACGAGCAGTACTTC.

This chain links TRBV29-1 with TRBJ1-2; TRBD1 aligns across 7 bases. V gave up 8 bases and J gave up 4 bases; unmatched junction bases: 13. The CDR3 covers 14 residues. Germline V gives CDR1 SQVTM, CDR2 ANQGSEA. CDR3 bases: TGCAGCCTAGAGTTGGCAGGGGGTTCCTATGGCTACACCTTC. Translating gives CSLELAGGSYGYTF.

This clonotype has at least ten counts. V is TRBV19 and J is TRBJ1-4; D gene unclear. Germline CDR1 reads LNHDA; CDR2 reads SQIVND (reference sequence). This CDR3 has 15 residues. Deletions cut 7 bases from V and 4 bases from J, with 16 bases between. This chain's CDR3 is CASTTSRPFNEKLFF. The CDR3 coding sequence is TGTGCCAGTACCACCTCGAGGCCCTTTAATGAAAAACTGTTTTTT.

The chain links TRBV20-1 to TRBJ2-7, with 7 bases lining up with TRBD1. CDR1 and CDR2 (germline): DFQATT, SNEGSKA (reference sequence). The length of the CDR3 is 15 residues. The V and J ends lost 0 bases and 5 bases, in that order; junction bases with no gene match: 10. DNA for the CDR3: TGCAGTGCTAGAGACCGGGACAGATCGAACGACGAGCAGTACTTC. Amino acids: CSARDRDRSNDEQYF.

This clonotype has ten or more counts. No conserved phenylalanine or tryptophan is present at the end of the CDR3, so a read error is the likely explanation. No DNA is shown, since the ends of the CDR3 on it are uncertain; the CDR3 is the one TCRdb lists. The chain joins TRBV2 to TRBJ1-2. Per germline, CDR1 SNHLY and CDR2 FYNNEI. The CDR3 is 9 residues long, counting both termini. CDR3 amino acids: CASSERHSS.

The chain combines TRBV2 with TRBJ1-1; no definite D call. The V and J ends lost 3 bases and 1 base respectively, with 9 bases between them. This CDR3 comprises 14 residues. The germline V gene has CDR1 SNHLY and CDR2 FYNNEI. Written as DNA, the CDR3 is TGTGCCAGCAGTGATCTAGGGAAGAACACTGAAGCTTTCTTT. As protein: CASSDLGKNTEAFF.

The chain links TRBV7-6 to TRBJ2-7; TRBD2 agrees at 8 bases. V shed 6 bases, J shed 5 bases, and the junction held 6 bases outside the gene matches. Germline assignment: CDR1 SGHVS and CDR2 FNYEAQ. The CDR3 extends over 13 amino acids. The CDR3 bases are TGTGCCAGCAGTCATAGCGGGGCCAACGAGCAGTACTTC. This gives the protein CASSHSGANEQYF.

In the case of this clonotype: This may be a read error, as it is one base from a much larger clone. V gene TRBV29-1 combines with J gene TRBJ2-7; TRBD2 aligns across 15 bases. Germline lookup yields CDR1 SQVTM and CDR2 ANQGSEA. CDR3 length: 17 amino acids. V lost 7 bases, J lost 2 bases, and 12 bases stayed unmatched. CDR3 sequence reads: CSAPVGTSGGQPYEQYF. The CDR3 DNA sequence: TGCAGCGCTCCGGTAGGGACTAGCGGGGGGCAGCCCTACGAGCAGTACTTC.

This clonotype appeared once. The V call is TRBV20-1, the J call TRBJ2-3, with D unresolved. The CDR3 spans 15 residues. Germline lookup yields CDR1 DFQATT and CDR2 SNEGSKA (reference sequence). V was cut by 5 bases and J by 3 bases, with 18 bases left in between. The CDR3 DNA sequence: TGCAGTGCTCCTCGAAGCGCGGTGGGAACAGATACGCAGTATTTT. It translates to CSAPRSAVGTDTQYF.

This clonotype was detected ten times or more. The chain recombines TRBV4-2 with TRBJ2-3, with unresolved D. Germline V gene lookup returns CDR1 LGHNA and CDR2 YNFKEQ. The CDR3 is 14 residues long. Trimming took 0 bases from V and 6 from J, leaving 10 bases between them. The CDR3 here is CASSQEAGVDTQYF. The CDR3 coding sequence is TGTGCCAGCAGCCAAGAAGCCGGAGTGGATACGCAGTATTTT.

A few counts support this clonotype. The chain employs TRBV10-1 and TRBJ2-3; unclear D gene. The V gene lost 3 bases and the J gene lost 8 bases, with 15 bases spanning the gap. The CDR3 runs to 14 residues. The germline V gene encodes CDR1 WNHNN and CDR2 SYGVQD (reference sequence). The CDR3 here is CASSESRSLGTQYF. The CDR3 DNA reads as TGCGCCAGCAGTGAATCCCGCTCTTTGGGTACGCAGTATTTT.

This clonotype was found many times. V gene TRBV15 combines with J gene TRBJ1-1; D remains ambiguous. There are 14 residues in the CDR3. V gave up 8 bases and J gave up 4 bases, with 17 bases separating them. Germline CDR1 LNHNV, CDR2 YYDKDF (reference sequence). CDR3 region: CATLRTNPSTEAFF. The CDR3 DNA follows: TGTGCCACCCTCCGGACCAACCCAAGCACTGAAGCTTTCTTT.

Many counts were recorded for this clonotype. The CDR3 here is CASSSAGTGGTDTQYF. The CDR3 nucleotides read TGTGCCAGCAGCTCGGCGGGGACGGGAGGCACAGATACGCAGTATTTT. This chain links TRBV13 with TRBJ2-3; TRBD2 is a possible D gene (6 bases). CDR3 length equals 16 residues. Trimming took 4 bases from V and 1 from J, leaving 15 bases between them. CDR1 is PRHDT, CDR2 FYEKMQ, per germline (reference sequence).

The chain links TRBV20-1 to TRBJ1-1; D is unresolved. The ends were cut back, 6 bases at V and 0 bases at J, with 11 bases in the middle. The CDR3 runs to 13 residues. Germline values: CDR1 DFQATT, CDR2 SNEGSKA (reference sequence). The CDR3 DNA reads TGCAGTGCCCGAGAACAGTTGAACACTGAAGCTTTCTTT. Protein: CSAREQLNTEAFF.